The clone carrying this T cell receptor beta chain was observed a handful of times. The data were taken from a study of blood T cells in healthy people across ages. Then a second PCR, running roughly 7 to 11 cycles, was carried out with a sample-barcoded 5' primer and a J-beta primer mix. TCRdb passed the 5' RACE reads through MiXCR, listing each CDR3 protein once. The repertoire consists of about 970,000 distinct CDR3 sequences, with roughly 50% occurring once and the leading ten covering about 20%. The receptor comes from a woman in her sixties or seventies in good health. Sequenced: blood.

CDR3 sequence (DNA): TGTGCCAGCAGTTACTCGGGGGGGAATGAGCAGTACTTC. Residues: CASSYSGGNEQYF. The chain is built from TRBV6-5 and TRBJ2-7, with 7 bases aligning to TRBD2. Germline assignment: CDR1 MNHEY and CDR2 SVGAGI. This CDR3 has 13 residues. V shed 0 bases and J 7 bases; nucleotides not matched to a gene: 3.